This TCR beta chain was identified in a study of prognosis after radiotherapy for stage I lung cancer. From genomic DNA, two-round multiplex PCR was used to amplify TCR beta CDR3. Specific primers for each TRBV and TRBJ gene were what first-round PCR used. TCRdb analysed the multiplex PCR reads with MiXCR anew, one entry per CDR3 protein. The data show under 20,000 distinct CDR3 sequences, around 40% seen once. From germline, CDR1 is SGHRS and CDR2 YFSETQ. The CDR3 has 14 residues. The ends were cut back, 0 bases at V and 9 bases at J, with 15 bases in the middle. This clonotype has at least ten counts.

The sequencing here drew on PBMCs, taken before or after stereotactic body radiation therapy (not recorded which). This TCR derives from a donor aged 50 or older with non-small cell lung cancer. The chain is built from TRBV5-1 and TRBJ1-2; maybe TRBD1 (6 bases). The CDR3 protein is CASSLADRTESYTF. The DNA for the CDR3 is TGCGCCAGCAGCTTGGCCGACAGGACCGAAAGCTACACCTTC.